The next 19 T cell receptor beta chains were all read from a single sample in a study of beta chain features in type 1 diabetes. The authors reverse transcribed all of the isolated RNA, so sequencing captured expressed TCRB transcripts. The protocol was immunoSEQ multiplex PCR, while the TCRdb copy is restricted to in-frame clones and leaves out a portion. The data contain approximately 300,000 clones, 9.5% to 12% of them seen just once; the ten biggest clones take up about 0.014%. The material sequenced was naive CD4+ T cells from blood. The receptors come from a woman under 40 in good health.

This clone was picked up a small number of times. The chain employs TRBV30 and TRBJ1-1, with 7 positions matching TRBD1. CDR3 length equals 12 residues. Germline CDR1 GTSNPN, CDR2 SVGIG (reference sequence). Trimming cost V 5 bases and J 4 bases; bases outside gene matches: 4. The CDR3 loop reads CAWDRESTEAFF. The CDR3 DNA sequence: TGTGCCTGGGACAGGGAGAGCACTGAAGCTTTCTTT.

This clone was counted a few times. The CDR3 reads CASNRGRSEKLFF. CDR3 in DNA: TGTGCCAGCAACAGGGGAAGGAGTGAAAAACTGTTTTTT. The chain uses TRBV28 and TRBJ1-4; 7 nucleotides line up with TRBD1. The ends lost 7 bases at V and 7 bases at J; junction bases unmatched: 6. CDR3 length: 13 amino acids. Germline V CDR1 and CDR2: MDHEN, SYDVKM.

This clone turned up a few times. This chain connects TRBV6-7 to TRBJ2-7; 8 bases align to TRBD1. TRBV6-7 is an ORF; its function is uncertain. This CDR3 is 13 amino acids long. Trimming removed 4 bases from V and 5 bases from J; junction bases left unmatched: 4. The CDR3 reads CASSSQGADEQYF. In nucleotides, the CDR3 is TGTGCCAGCAGTTCGCAGGGGGCGGACGAGCAGTACTTC.

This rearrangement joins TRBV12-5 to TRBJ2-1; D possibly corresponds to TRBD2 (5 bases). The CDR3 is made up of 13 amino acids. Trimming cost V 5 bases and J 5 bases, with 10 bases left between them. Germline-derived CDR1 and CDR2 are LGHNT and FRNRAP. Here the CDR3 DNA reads TGTGCTAGTGGTCCGGGGTATGACAATGAGCAGTTCTTC. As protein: CASGPGYDNEQFF.

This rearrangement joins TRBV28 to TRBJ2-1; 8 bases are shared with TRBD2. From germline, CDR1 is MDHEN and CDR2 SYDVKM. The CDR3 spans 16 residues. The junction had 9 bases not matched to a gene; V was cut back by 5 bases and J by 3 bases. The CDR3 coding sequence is TGTGCCAGCAGTCCGGGGGGGACTAGTGACTACAATGAGCAGTTCTTC. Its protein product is CASSPGGTSDYNEQFF.

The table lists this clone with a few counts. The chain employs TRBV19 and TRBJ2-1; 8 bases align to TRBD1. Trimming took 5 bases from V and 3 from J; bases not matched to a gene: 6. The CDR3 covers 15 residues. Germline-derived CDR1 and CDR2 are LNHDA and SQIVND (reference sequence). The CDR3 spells CASSLDRGVYNEQFF. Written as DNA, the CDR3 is TGTGCCAGTAGTCTCGACAGGGGCGTCTACAATGAGCAGTTCTTC. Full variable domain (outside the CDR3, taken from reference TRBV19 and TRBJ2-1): DGGITQSPKYLFRKEGQNVTLSCEQNLNHDAMYWYRQDPGQGLRLIYYSQIVNDFQKGDIAEGYSVSREKKESFPLTVTSAQKNPTAFYLCASSLDRGVYNEQFFGPGTRLTVL.

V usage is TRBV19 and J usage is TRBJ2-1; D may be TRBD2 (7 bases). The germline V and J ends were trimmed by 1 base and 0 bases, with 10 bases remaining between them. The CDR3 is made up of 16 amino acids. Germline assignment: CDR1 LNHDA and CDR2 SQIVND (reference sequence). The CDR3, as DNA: TGTGCCAGTAGTATAGTGGGAGGGGGCTCCTACAATGAGCAGTTCTTC. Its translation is CASSIVGGGSYNEQFF.

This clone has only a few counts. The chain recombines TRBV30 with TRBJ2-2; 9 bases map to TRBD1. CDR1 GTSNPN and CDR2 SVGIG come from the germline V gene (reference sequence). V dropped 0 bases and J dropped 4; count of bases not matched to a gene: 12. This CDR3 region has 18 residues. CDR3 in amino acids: CAWSVMGAGQGATGELFF. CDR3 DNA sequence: TGTGCCTGGAGTGTAATGGGAGCGGGACAGGGTGCCACCGGGGAGCTGTTTTTT.

CDR3 bases: TGTGCCAGCAGCTTAGCTAGCGGTAACACAGATACGCAGTATTTT. It specifies CASSLASGNTDTQYF. The gene calls are TRBV7-3 and TRBJ2-3, with 7 bases aligning to TRBD2. From germline, CDR1 is SGHTA and CDR2 FQGTGA. The CDR3 runs 15 residues. Trimming cost V 2 bases and J 2 bases; bases outside gene matches: 4.

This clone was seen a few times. CDR3 DNA: TGTGCCAGCAGCCTGGGACAACCGAGCACCGGGGAGCTGTTTTTT. This gives the protein CASSLGQPSTGELFF. V usage is TRBV14 and J usage is TRBJ2-2, with D tentatively TRBD1 (6 bases). The CDR3 loop spans 15 amino acids. The germline V gene has CDR1 SGHDN and CDR2 FVKESK. V lost 4 bases and J 4 bases, leaving 13 bases between the germline ends.

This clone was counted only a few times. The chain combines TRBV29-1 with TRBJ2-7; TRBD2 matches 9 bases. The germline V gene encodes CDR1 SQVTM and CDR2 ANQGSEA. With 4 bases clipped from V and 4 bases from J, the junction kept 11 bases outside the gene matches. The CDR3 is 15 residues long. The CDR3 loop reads CSVVAPRLAVYEQYF. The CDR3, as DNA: TGCAGCGTTGTTGCCCCGAGACTAGCGGTGTACGAGCAGTACTTC.

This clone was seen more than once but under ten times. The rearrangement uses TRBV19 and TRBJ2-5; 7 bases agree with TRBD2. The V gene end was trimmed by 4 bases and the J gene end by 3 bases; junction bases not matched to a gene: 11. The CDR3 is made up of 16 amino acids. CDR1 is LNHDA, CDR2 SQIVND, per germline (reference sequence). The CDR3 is CASSSQWGLREETQYF. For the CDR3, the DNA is TGTGCCAGTAGTAGTCAATGGGGACTACGCGAAGAGACCCAGTACTTC.

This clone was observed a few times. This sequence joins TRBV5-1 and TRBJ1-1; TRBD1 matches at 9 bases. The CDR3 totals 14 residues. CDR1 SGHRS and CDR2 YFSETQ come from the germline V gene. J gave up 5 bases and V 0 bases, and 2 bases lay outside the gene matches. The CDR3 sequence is CASSLGTGETEAFF. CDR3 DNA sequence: TGCGCCAGCAGCTTGGGGACAGGGGAAACTGAAGCTTTCTTT.

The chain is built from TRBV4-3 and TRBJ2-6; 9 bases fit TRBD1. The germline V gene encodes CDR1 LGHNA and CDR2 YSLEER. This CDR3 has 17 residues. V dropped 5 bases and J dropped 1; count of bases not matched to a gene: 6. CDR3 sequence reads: CASSEDRGVSGANVLTF. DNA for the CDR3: TGCGCCAGCAGCGAGGACAGGGGTGTTTCTGGGGCCAACGTCCTGACTTTC.

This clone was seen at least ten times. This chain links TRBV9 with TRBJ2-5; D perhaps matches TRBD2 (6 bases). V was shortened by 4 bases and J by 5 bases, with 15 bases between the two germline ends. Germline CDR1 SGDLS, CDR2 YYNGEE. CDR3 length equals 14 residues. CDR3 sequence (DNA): TGTGCCAGCAGCTACGACTCGGCGGGGGAGACCCAGTACTTC. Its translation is CASSYDSAGETQYF.

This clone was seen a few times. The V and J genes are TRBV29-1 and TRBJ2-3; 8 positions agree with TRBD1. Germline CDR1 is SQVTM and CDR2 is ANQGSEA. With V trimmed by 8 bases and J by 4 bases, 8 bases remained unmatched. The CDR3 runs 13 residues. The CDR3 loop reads CSTRTGIADTQYF. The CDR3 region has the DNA TGCAGCACGCGGACAGGGATCGCAGATACGCAGTATTTT.

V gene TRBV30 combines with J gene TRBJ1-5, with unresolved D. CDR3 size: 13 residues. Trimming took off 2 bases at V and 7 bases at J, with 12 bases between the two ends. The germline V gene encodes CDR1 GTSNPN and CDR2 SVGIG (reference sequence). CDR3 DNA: TGTGCCTGGAGTAGTAGCGGCGGGCAGCCCCAGCATTTT. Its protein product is CAWSSSGGQPQHF.

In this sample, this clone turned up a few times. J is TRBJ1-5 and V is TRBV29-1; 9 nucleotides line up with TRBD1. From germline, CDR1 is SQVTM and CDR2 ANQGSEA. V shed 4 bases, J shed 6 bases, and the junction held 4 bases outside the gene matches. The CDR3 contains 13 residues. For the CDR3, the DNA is TGCAGCGTTGGAACAGGGGGCGGTCAGCCCCAGCATTTT. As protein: CSVGTGGGQPQHF.

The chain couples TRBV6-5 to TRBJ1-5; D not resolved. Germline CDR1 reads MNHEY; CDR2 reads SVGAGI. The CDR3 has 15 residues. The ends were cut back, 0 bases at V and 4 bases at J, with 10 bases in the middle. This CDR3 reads CASSYSSEENQPQHF. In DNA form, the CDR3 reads TGTGCCAGCAGTTACTCGAGCGAGGAGAATCAGCCCCAGCATTTT.